These T cell receptor beta chains were read from a single sample in a study of OX40 agonist ivuxolimab in advanced cancers. Sequencing was performed with immunoSEQ multiplex PCR; in TCRdb, only in-frame clones are kept and a portion is missing. Of tens of thousands of clones listed, approximately 83% are singletons. Sequencing was performed on CD4+ or CD8+ T cells sorted from blood, taken in a trial of the OX40 agonist ivuxolimab. The receptors here all came from an adult with an advanced solid tumor such as melanoma, head and neck, liver or kidney cancer. The CDR3 runs from the conserved cysteine through the conserved F or W. The D gene is left open where the match is weak. Expanded clones are given a class, and other clones once, few, many or no size at all.

cdr3_nt: TGTGCCTGGGGAGGGAGGGGGGATCGGGCGGTTGAAGCTTTCTTT; cdr3_aa: CAWGGRGDRAVEAFF; j_call: TRBJ1-1; cdr3_length: 15; d_call: NA; clone_size: NA; v_call: TRBV30
cdr3_nt: TGTGCCAGCGTGGGGACAGGGTTTAATGGCTACACCTTC; cdr3_aa: CASVGTGFNGYTF; j_call: TRBJ1-2; cdr3_length: 13; d_call: TRBD1; clone_size: NA; v_call: TRBV18
cdr3_nt: TGTGCCAGCAACGCGGAGGACAGGGGCTATGGCTACACCTTC; cdr3_aa: CASNAEDRGYGYTF; j_call: TRBJ1-2; cdr3_length: 14; d_call: TRBD1; clone_size: NA; v_call: TRBV5-5
cdr3_nt: TGTGCCACCAGCAGTTCACTGAACGGTCGACAGCCCCAGCATTTT; cdr3_aa: CATSSSLNGRQPQHF; j_call: TRBJ1-5; cdr3_length: 15; d_call: NA; clone_size: NA; v_call: TRBV15
cdr3_nt: TGTGCCTGGACCCTGGGACCCTCTCGCTATGGCTACACCTTC; cdr3_aa: CAWTLGPSRYGYTF; j_call: TRBJ1-2; cdr3_length: 14; d_call: NA; clone_size: few; v_call: TRBV30
cdr3_nt: TGTGCCAGCAGCCCATCCGGGACAGGGGTTGGCTACACCTTC; cdr3_aa: CASSPSGTGVGYTF; j_call: TRBJ1-2; cdr3_length: 14; d_call: TRBD1; clone_size: NA; v_call: TRBV28
cdr3_nt: TGCGCCAGCAGCCCGTCGGGACAGGGAAACTATGGCTACACCTTC; cdr3_aa: CASSPSGQGNYGYTF; j_call: TRBJ1-2; cdr3_length: 15; d_call: TRBD1; clone_size: once; v_call: TRBV5-1
cdr3_nt: TGTGCCAGCAGTCCCTCTTCCGCTAGCGACGAGCAGTACTTC; cdr3_aa: CASSPSSASDEQYF; j_call: TRBJ2-7; cdr3_length: 14; d_call: NA; clone_size: few; v_call: TRBV6-4
cdr3_nt: TGTGCCAGCAGCTTGGGCCGATCTAACTATGGCTACACCTTC; cdr3_aa: CASSLGRSNYGYTF; j_call: TRBJ1-2; cdr3_length: 14; d_call: NA; clone_size: NA; v_call: TRBV5-5
cdr3_nt: TGTGCCAGCGAGGGACAGGGGACCGAGCAGTACTTC; cdr3_aa: CASEGQGTEQYF; j_call: TRBJ2-7; cdr3_length: 12; d_call: TRBD1; clone_size: NA; v_call: TRBV27
cdr3_nt: TGTGCCAGCAGCCTTCCCGGTGGGGACGAGCAGTACTTC; cdr3_aa: CASSLPGGDEQYF; j_call: TRBJ2-7; cdr3_length: 13; d_call: NA; clone_size: NA; v_call: TRBV7-8
cdr3_nt: TGTGCCAGCAGCCCACGGGGGGATGAGAACACCGGGGAGCTGTTTTTT; cdr3_aa: CASSPRGDENTGELFF; j_call: TRBJ2-2; cdr3_length: 16; d_call: TRBD2; clone_size: NA; v_call: TRBV16
cdr3_nt: TGTGCCAGCAGCTTAGATTGGTCGACTGGAAACACCATATATTTT; cdr3_aa: CASSLDWSTGNTIYF; j_call: TRBJ1-3; cdr3_length: 15; d_call: NA; clone_size: NA; v_call: TRBV11-2
cdr3_nt: TGTGCCAGCAGCGATGGGCCCACAGATACGCAGTATTTT; cdr3_aa: CASSDGPTDTQYF; j_call: TRBJ2-3; cdr3_length: 13; d_call: NA; clone_size: NA; v_call: TRBV5-6
cdr3_nt: TGTGCCAGCAGTTATGGAACAGGGGGGTACGAGCAGTACTTC; cdr3_aa: CASSYGTGGYEQYF; j_call: TRBJ2-7; cdr3_length: 14; d_call: TRBD1; clone_size: NA; v_call: TRBV6-5
cdr3_nt: TGTGCCATCAGTATCCAGGGAGATGGCTACACCTTC; cdr3_aa: CAISIQGDGYTF; j_call: TRBJ1-2; cdr3_length: 12; d_call: NA; clone_size: NA; v_call: TRBV10-3
cdr3_nt: TGCAGCGCCCAAGGGGGGTCGAACACTGAAGCTTTCTTT; cdr3_aa: CSAQGGSNTEAFF; j_call: TRBJ1-1; cdr3_length: 13; d_call: NA; clone_size: few; v_call: TRBV29-1
cdr3_nt: TGTGCCAGCAGTTACGGGCCCGGGACGGGTGGCTACACCTTC; cdr3_aa: CASSYGPGTGGYTF; j_call: TRBJ1-2; cdr3_length: 14; d_call: NA; clone_size: NA; v_call: TRBV6-5
cdr3_nt: TGCGCCAGCAGCCAAGGGCTAGCGGGAGCCAATGAGCAGTTCTTC; cdr3_aa: CASSQGLAGANEQFF; j_call: TRBJ2-1; cdr3_length: 15; d_call: TRBD2; clone_size: NA; v_call: TRBV4-3
cdr3_nt: TGTGCCAGCAGTAAATCGACCTACGAGCAGTACTTC; cdr3_aa: CASSKSTYEQYF; j_call: TRBJ2-7; cdr3_length: 12; d_call: NA; clone_size: NA; v_call: TRBV6-6
cdr3_nt: TGTGCCAGCAGCTCCAGACAGGGGGACACCGGGGAGCTGTTTTTT; cdr3_aa: CASSSRQGDTGELFF; j_call: TRBJ2-2; cdr3_length: 15; d_call: TRBD1; clone_size: NA; v_call: TRBV7-6
cdr3_nt: TGTGCCAGCAGTTTTTGGGCCTTCGAGGGTAGCTCCTACAATGAGCAGTTCTTC; cdr3_aa: CASSFWAFEGSSYNEQFF; j_call: TRBJ2-1; cdr3_length: 18; d_call: NA; clone_size: NA; v_call: TRBV27
cdr3_nt: TGCAGCGTAATGGCAGGGGGGGCCAATGAGCAGTTCTTC; cdr3_aa: CSVMAGGANEQFF; j_call: TRBJ2-1; cdr3_length: 13; d_call: NA; clone_size: NA; v_call: TRBV29-1
cdr3_nt: TGTGCCAGCAGCTTAGGTGTTGAGCAGTTCTTC; cdr3_aa: CASSLGVEQFF; j_call: TRBJ2-1; cdr3_length: 11; d_call: NA; clone_size: NA; v_call: TRBV7-9
cdr3_nt: TGTGCCAGCAGTGGGCAGGGGGGAGGCACCGGGGAGCTGTTTTTT; cdr3_aa: CASSGQGGGTGELFF; j_call: TRBJ2-2; cdr3_length: 15; d_call: NA; clone_size: NA; v_call: TRBV13
cdr3_nt: TGTGCCATCAGTGACACGCGGGGGGGGAACACTGAAGCTTTCTTT; cdr3_aa: CAISDTRGGNTEAFF; j_call: TRBJ1-1; cdr3_length: 15; d_call: NA; clone_size: few; v_call: TRBV10-3
cdr3_nt: TGTGCCAGCTCACCACTAGCGGGGGGGCTGAATGAGCAGTTCTTC; cdr3_aa: CASSPLAGGLNEQFF; j_call: TRBJ2-1; cdr3_length: 15; d_call: TRBD2; clone_size: NA; v_call: TRBV18
cdr3_nt: TGTGCCAGCAGCTTAGCGCAAGGGGTCATAACCTACGAGCAGTACTTC; cdr3_aa: CASSLAQGVITYEQYF; j_call: TRBJ2-7; cdr3_length: 16; d_call: NA; clone_size: NA; v_call: TRBV7-2
cdr3_nt: TGTGCCAGTAGTATCGGTTCAAGTGGGCGGGACGAGCAGTACTTC; cdr3_aa: CASSIGSSGRDEQYF; j_call: TRBJ2-7; cdr3_length: 15; d_call: NA; clone_size: NA; v_call: TRBV19
cdr3_nt: TGTGCCACCCACACGGCTCCCCGGGACAGGACCTATCCTAACTATGGCTACACCTTC; cdr3_aa: CATHTAPRDRTYPNYGYTF; j_call: TRBJ1-2; cdr3_length: 19; d_call: TRBD1; clone_size: NA; v_call: TRBV28
cdr3_nt: TGCAGCGTTGCGGAAGGGTATGAGCAGTTCTTC; cdr3_aa: CSVAEGYEQFF; j_call: TRBJ2-1; cdr3_length: 11; d_call: NA; clone_size: NA; v_call: TRBV29-1
cdr3_nt: TGTGCCAGTAGTATGCGGCCGGTCACTGAAGCTTTCTTT; cdr3_aa: CASSMRPVTEAFF; j_call: TRBJ1-1; cdr3_length: 13; d_call: NA; clone_size: NA; v_call: TRBV19
cdr3_nt: TGTGCCAGCAGCCTCGGACAGGGAGGCCCAGATACGCAGTATTTT; cdr3_aa: CASSLGQGGPDTQYF; j_call: TRBJ2-3; cdr3_length: 15; d_call: TRBD1; clone_size: NA; v_call: TRBV7-6
cdr3_nt: TGTGCCAGCAGTTACACTACACCGAACACTGAAGCTTTCTTT; cdr3_aa: CASSYTTPNTEAFF; j_call: TRBJ1-1; cdr3_length: 14; d_call: NA; clone_size: NA; v_call: TRBV6-5
cdr3_nt: TGTGCCACCAGCAGAGGCACTAGCGGGAGGGCGGGGACCGGGGAGCTGTTTTTT; cdr3_aa: CATSRGTSGRAGTGELFF; j_call: TRBJ2-2; cdr3_length: 18; d_call: TRBD2; clone_size: NA; v_call: TRBV15
cdr3_nt: TGTGCCAGCAGCTTTGGACAGATGAACACTGAAGCTTTCTTT; cdr3_aa: CASSFGQMNTEAFF; j_call: TRBJ1-1; cdr3_length: 14; d_call: NA; clone_size: NA; v_call: TRBV7-8
cdr3_nt: TGTGCCAGCAGCCTCGGACGGGGACAGCAGACCCAGTACTTC; cdr3_aa: CASSLGRGQQTQYF; j_call: TRBJ2-5; cdr3_length: 14; d_call: TRBD1; clone_size: NA; v_call: TRBV7-8
cdr3_nt: TGTGCCAGCTCACCACAGGGCAGGGGGACCGAAAACATTCAGTACTTC; cdr3_aa: CASSPQGRGTENIQYF; j_call: TRBJ2-4; cdr3_length: 16; d_call: TRBD1; clone_size: NA; v_call: TRBV18
cdr3_nt: TGTGCCAGCAGCTTAGATTGGGAGACCCAGTACTTC; cdr3_aa: CASSLDWETQYF; j_call: TRBJ2-5; cdr3_length: 12; d_call: NA; clone_size: medium-sized; v_call: TRBV7-9
cdr3_nt: TGTGCCAGCAGGGATGGAGAAGACGAGCAGTACTTC; cdr3_aa: CASRDGEDEQYF; j_call: TRBJ2-7; cdr3_length: 12; d_call: NA; clone_size: NA; v_call: TRBV6-6
cdr3_nt: TGTGCCAGCAGCATACTAGGATCTGGGGCCAACGTCCTGACTTTC; cdr3_aa: CASSILGSGANVLTF; j_call: TRBJ2-6; cdr3_length: 15; d_call: NA; clone_size: NA; v_call: TRBV7-6
cdr3_nt: TGCGCCAGCAGCCAAGATCGAGCGACAGCATCCACTAATGAAAAACTGTTTTTT; cdr3_aa: CASSQDRATASTNEKLFF; j_call: TRBJ1-4; cdr3_length: 18; d_call: NA; clone_size: NA; v_call: TRBV4-3
cdr3_nt: TGTGCCAGCAGGTGGGACAGGGGGTCCGACGAGCAGTACTTC; cdr3_aa: CASRWDRGSDEQYF; j_call: TRBJ2-7; cdr3_length: 14; d_call: TRBD1; clone_size: NA; v_call: TRBV5-5
cdr3_nt: TGTGCCAGCAGTCCGTGGACAGGGTGGGTGGGCGGCTACACCTTC; cdr3_aa: CASSPWTGWVGGYTF; j_call: TRBJ1-2; cdr3_length: 15; d_call: TRBD1; clone_size: NA; v_call: TRBV27
cdr3_nt: TGTGCCAGTAGTATACGGGCTACGCACTACGAGCAGTACTTC; cdr3_aa: CASSIRATHYEQYF; j_call: TRBJ2-7; cdr3_length: 14; d_call: NA; clone_size: NA; v_call: TRBV19